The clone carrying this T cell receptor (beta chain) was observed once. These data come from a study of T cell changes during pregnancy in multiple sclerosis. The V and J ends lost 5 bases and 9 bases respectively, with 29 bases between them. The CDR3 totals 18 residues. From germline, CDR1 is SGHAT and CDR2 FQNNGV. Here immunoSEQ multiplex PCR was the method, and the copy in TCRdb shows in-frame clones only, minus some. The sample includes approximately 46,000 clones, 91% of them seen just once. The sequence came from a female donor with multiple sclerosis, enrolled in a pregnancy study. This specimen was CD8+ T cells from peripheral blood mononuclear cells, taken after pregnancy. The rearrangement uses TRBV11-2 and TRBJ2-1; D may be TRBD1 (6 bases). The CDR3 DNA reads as TGTGCCAGCAGCGACCTGGTTGGGCAGGGGTCGATTATTAGTGAGCAGTTCTTC. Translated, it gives CASSDLVGQGSIISEQFF.